The clone carrying this T cell receptor beta chain was counted ten times or more. Antigen unknown. The data stem from a study of blood T cells in healthy people across ages. The CDR3 is made up of 17 amino acids. Germline lookup yields CDR1 SGHRS and CDR2 YFSETQ. Trimming shortened V by 2 bases and J by 0 bases, and 15 bases separated the two germline ends. General observations from the study: TCR beta diversity per million T cells fell roughly linearly with age.

Primers used in a second PCR of roughly 6 to 11 cycles were a sample-barcoded 5' primer and a J-beta primer mix. Each sample provided no less than 2.5 million CDR3-containing paired-end reads. In TCRdb, the 5' RACE reads were re-called with MiXCR into one record per CDR3 protein. The sample lists about 570,000 distinct CDR3 sequences, 25% to 30% occurring once. The clonotype comes from a woman between 65 and 79 years old in good health. The V and J genes are TRBV5-1 and TRBJ2-4; D is perhaps TRBD1 (6 bases). Sequenced sample: blood. DNA for the CDR3: TGCGCCAGCAGCTTCGCGGAGACAGGACTAGCCAAAAACATTCAGTACTTC. Its translation: CASSFAETGLAKNIQYF.